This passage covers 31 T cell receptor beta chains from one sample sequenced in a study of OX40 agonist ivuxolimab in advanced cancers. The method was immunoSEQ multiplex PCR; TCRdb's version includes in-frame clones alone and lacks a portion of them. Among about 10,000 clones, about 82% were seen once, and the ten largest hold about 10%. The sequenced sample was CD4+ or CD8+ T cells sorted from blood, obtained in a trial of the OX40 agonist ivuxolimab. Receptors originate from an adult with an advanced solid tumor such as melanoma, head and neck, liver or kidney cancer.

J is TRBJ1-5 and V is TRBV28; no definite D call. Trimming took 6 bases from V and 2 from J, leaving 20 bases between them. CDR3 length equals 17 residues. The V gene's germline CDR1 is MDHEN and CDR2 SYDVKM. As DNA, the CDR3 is TGTGCCAGCAGCCCGGTAGGCGTGGTAGTTGGCAATCAGCCCCAGCATTTT. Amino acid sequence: CASSPVGVVVGNQPQHF.

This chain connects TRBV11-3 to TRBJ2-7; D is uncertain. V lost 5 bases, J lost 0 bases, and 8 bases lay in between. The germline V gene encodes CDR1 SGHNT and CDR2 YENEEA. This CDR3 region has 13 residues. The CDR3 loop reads CASSPPSSYEQYF. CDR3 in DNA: TGTGCCAGCAGCCCACCGTCCTCCTACGAGCAGTACTTC.

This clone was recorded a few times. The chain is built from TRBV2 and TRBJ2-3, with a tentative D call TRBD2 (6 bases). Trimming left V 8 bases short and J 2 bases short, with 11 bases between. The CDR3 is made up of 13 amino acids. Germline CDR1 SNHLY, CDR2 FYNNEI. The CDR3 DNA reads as TGTGCCAGCGCGCCGGGACTCACAGATACGCAGTATTTT. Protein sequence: CASAPGLTDTQYF. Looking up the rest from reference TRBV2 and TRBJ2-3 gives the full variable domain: EPEVTQTPSHQVTQMGQEVILRCVPISNHLYFYWYRQILGQKVEFLVSFYNNEISEKSEIFDDQFSVERPDGSNFTLKIRSTKLEDSAMYFCASAPGLTDTQYFGPGTRLTVL.

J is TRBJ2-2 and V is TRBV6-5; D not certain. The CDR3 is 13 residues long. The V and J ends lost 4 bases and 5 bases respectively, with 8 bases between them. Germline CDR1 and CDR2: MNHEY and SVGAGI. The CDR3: CASSSPLTGELFF. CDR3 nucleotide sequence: TGTGCCAGCAGTTCCCCCCTAACCGGGGAGCTGTTTTTT.

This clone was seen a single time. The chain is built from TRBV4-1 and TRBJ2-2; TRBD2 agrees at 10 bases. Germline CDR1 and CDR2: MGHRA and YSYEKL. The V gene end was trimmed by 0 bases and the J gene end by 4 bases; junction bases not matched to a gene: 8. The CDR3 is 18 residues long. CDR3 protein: CASSQEGDSGRFTGELFF. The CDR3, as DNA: TGCGCCAGCAGCCAAGAGGGAGATAGCGGGAGGTTCACCGGGGAGCTGTTTTTT.

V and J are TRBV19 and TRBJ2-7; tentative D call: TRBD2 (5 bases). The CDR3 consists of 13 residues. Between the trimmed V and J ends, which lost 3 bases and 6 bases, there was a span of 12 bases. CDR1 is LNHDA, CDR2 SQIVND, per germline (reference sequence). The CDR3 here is CASSMIAGPEQYF. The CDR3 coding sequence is TGTGCCAGTAGTATGATTGCGGGTCCCGAGCAGTACTTC.

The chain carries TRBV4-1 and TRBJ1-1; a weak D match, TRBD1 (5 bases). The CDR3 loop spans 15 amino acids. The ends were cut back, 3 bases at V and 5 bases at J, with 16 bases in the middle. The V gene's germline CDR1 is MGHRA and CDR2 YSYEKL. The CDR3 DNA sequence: TGCGCCAGCAGCCAGACCGGATCGGGGGTTACTGAAGCTTTCTTT. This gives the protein CASSQTGSGVTEAFF.

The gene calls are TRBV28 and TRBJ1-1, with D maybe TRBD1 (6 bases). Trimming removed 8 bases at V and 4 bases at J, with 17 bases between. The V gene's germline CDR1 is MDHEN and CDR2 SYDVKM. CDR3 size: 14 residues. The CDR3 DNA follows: TGTGCCAGCGTCATACAGGGAAGTTTCACTGAAGCTTTCTTT. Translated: CASVIQGSFTEAFF.

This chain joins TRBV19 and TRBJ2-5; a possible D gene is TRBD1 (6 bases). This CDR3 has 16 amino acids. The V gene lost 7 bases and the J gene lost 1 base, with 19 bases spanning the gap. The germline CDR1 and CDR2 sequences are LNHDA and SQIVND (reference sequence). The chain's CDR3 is CASTLTGHGVQETQYF. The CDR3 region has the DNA TGTGCCAGTACCCTTACAGGGCATGGAGTCCAAGAGACCCAGTACTTC.

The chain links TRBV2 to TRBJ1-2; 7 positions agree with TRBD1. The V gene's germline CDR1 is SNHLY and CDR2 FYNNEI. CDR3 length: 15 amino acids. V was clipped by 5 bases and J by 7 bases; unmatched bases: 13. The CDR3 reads CASSYATGTAGGYTF. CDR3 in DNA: TGTGCCAGCAGTTACGCGACCGGGACAGCGGGTGGCTACACCTTC.

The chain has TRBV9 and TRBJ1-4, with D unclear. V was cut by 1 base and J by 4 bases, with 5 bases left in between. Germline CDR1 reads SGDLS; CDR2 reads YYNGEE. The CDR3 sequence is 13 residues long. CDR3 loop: CASSVSDNEKLFF. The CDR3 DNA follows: TGTGCCAGCAGCGTAAGTGATAATGAAAAACTGTTTTTT.

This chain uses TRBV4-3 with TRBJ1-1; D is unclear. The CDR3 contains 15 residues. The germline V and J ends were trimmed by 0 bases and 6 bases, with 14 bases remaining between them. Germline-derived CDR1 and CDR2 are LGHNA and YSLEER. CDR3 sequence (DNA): TGCGCCAGCAGCCAAGATAGGACCAGATGGGCTGAAGCTTTCTTT. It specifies CASSQDRTRWAEAFF.

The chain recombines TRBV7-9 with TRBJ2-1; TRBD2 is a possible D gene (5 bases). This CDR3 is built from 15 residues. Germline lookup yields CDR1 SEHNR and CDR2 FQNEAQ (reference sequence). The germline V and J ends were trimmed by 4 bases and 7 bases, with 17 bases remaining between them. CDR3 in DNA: TGTGCCAGCAGCTCAGCGGAGTTTACGTGGAATGAGCAGTTCTTC. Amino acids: CASSSAEFTWNEQFF. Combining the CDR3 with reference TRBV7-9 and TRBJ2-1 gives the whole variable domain DTGVSQNPRHKITKRGQNVTFRCDPISEHNRLYWYRQTLGQGPEFLTYFQNEAQLEKSRLLSDRFSAERPKGSFSTLEIQRTEQGDSAMYLCASSSAEFTWNEQFFGPGTRLTVL.

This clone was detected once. As DNA, the CDR3 is TGTGCCAGCATCCCAAAGGTGGGACCTGAGACCCAGTACTTC. It is translated as CASIPKVGPETQYF. The chain employs TRBV2 and TRBJ2-5, with D perhaps TRBD1 or TRBD2 (5 bases each). The CDR3 consists of 14 residues. Germline lookup yields CDR1 SNHLY and CDR2 FYNNEI. V was pared by 7 bases and J by 5 bases, with 17 bases between. Full variable domain (outside the CDR3, taken from reference TRBV2 and TRBJ2-5): EPEVTQTPSHQVTQMGQEVILRCVPISNHLYFYWYRQILGQKVEFLVSFYNNEISEKSEIFDDQFSVERPDGSNFTLKIRSTKLEDSAMYFCASIPKVGPETQYFGPGTRLLVL.

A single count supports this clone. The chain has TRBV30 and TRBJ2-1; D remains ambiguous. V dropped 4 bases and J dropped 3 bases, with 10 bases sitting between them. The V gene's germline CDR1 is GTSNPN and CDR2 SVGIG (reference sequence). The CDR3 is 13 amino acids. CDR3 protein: CAWTDGDYNEQFF. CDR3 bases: TGTGCCTGGACGGATGGTGACTACAATGAGCAGTTCTTC.

The CDR3 protein is CATSRDNDRGYGYTF. In DNA, the CDR3 is TGTGCCACCAGCAGAGATAACGACAGGGGCTATGGCTACACCTTC. The rearrangement links TRBV15 to TRBJ1-2, with 8 bases identical to TRBD1. The CDR3 spans 15 residues. The germline V gene encodes CDR1 LNHNV and CDR2 YYDKDF (reference sequence). J gave up 4 bases and V 0 bases, and 4 bases lay outside the gene matches.

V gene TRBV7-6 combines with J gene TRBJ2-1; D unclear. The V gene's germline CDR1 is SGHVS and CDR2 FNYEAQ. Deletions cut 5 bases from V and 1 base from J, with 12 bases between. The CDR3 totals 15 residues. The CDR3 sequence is CASSTLEPSYNEQFF. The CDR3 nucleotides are TGTGCCAGCAGCACCCTAGAGCCTTCCTACAATGAGCAGTTCTTC.

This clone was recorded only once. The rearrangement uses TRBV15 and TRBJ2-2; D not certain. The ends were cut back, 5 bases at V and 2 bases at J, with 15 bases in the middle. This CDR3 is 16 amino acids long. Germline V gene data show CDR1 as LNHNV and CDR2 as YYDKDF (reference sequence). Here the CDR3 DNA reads TGTGCCACCAGCTCCCTCCCGAAGGATAACACCGGGGAGCTGTTTTTT. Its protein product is CATSSLPKDNTGELFF.

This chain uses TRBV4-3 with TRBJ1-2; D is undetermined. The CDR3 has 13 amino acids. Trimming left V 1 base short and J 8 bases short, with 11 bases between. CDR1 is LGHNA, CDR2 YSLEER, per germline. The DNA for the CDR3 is TGCGCCAGCAGCCAAGGACCTGGGGAGGGCTACACCTTC. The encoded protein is CASSQGPGEGYTF.

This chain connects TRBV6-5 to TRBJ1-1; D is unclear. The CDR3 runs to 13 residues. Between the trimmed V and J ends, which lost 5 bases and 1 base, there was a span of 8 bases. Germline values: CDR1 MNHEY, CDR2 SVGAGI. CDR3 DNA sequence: TGTGCCAGCAGTATTGCACGGAACACTGAAGCTTTCTTT. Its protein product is CASSIARNTEAFF.

The CDR3, as DNA: TGTGCCAGCAGCCGTACTAGCAGAGCCTACGAGCAGTACTTC. Translated: CASSRTSRAYEQYF. This chain links TRBV13 with TRBJ2-7; D perhaps matches TRBD2 (6 bases). The germline V gene encodes CDR1 PRHDT and CDR2 FYEKMQ (reference sequence). With 5 bases removed from V and 2 bases from J, the gap between germline ends came to 13 bases. The CDR3 runs to 14 residues. The full variable domain, completed using reference TRBV13 and TRBJ2-7, is AAGVIQSPRHLIKEKRETATLKCYPIPRHDTVYWYQQGPGQDPQFLISFYEKMQSDKGSIPDRFSAQQFSDYHSELNMSSLELGDSALYFCASSRTSRAYEQYFGPGTRLTVT.

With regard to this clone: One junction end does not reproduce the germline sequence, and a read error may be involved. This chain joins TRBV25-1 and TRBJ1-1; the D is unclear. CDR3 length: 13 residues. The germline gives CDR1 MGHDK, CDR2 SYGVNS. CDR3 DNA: TGTGCCGGCAGTCCTTCCGTGGGCACTGAAGCTTTCTTT. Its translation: CAGSPSVGTEAFF.

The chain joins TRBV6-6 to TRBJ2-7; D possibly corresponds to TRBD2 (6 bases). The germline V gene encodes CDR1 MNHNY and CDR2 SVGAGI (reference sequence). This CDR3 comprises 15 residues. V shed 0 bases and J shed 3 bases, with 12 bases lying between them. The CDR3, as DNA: TGTGCCAGCAGTTACTCCGGGGAGGTAGGCTACGAGCAGTACTTC. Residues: CASSYSGEVGYEQYF.

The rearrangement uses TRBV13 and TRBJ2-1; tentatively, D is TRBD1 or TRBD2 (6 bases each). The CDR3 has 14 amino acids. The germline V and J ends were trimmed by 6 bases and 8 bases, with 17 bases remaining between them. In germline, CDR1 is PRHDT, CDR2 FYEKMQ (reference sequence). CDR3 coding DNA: TGTGCCAGCAGACAGGGAGGAAGGTTCGATGAGCAGTTCTTC. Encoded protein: CASRQGGRFDEQFF.

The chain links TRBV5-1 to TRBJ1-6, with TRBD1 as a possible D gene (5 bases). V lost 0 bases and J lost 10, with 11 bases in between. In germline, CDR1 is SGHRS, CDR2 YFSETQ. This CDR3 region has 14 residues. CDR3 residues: CASSLEGEGSPLHF. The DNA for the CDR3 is TGCGCCAGCAGCTTGGAAGGGGAAGGCTCACCCCTCCACTTT.

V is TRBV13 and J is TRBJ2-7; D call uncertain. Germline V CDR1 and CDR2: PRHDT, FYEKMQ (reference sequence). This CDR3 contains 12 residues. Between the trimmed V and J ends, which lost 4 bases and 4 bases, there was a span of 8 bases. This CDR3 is CASSYTFYEQYF. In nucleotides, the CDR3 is TGTGCCAGCAGCTACACCTTTTACGAGCAGTACTTC. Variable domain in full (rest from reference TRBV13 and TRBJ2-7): AAGVIQSPRHLIKEKRETATLKCYPIPRHDTVYWYQQGPGQDPQFLISFYEKMQSDKGSIPDRFSAQQFSDYHSELNMSSLELGDSALYFCASSYTFYEQYFGPGTRLTVT.

The CDR3 protein is CASSDPTGVNEQFF. The CDR3 nucleotides read TGTGCCAGCAGTGATCCGACAGGGGTCAATGAGCAGTTCTTC. The chain joins TRBV2 to TRBJ2-1, with 8 bases identical to TRBD1. There are 14 residues in the CDR3. The V segment lost 3 bases and the J segment 6 bases; nucleotides outside the gene matches: 4. Germline CDR1 SNHLY, CDR2 FYNNEI.

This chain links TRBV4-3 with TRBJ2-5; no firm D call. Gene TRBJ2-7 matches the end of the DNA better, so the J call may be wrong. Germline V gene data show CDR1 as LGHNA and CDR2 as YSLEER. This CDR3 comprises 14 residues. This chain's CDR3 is CASSQEGPSYEQYF. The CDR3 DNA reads TGCGCCAGCAGCCAAGAAGGGCCCTCCTACGAGCAGTACTTC.

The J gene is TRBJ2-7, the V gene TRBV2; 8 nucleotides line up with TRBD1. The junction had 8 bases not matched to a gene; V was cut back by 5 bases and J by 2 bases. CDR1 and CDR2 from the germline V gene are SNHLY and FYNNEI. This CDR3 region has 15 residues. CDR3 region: CASSSGQADPYEQYF. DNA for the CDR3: TGTGCCAGCAGTTCGGGACAGGCCGATCCCTACGAGCAGTACTTC.

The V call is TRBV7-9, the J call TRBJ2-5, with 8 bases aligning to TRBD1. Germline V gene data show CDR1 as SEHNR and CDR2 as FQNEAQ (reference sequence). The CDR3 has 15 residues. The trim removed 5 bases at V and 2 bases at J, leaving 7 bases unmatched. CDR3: CASSLRTGLQETQYF. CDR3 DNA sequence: TGTGCCAGCAGCCTCCGGACAGGGCTACAAGAGACCCAGTACTTC. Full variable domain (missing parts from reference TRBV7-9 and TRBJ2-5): DTGVSQNPRHKITKRGQNVTFRCDPISEHNRLYWYRQTLGQGPEFLTYFQNEAQLEKSRLLSDRFSAERPKGSFSTLEIQRTEQGDSAMYLCASSLRTGLQETQYFGPGTRLLVL.

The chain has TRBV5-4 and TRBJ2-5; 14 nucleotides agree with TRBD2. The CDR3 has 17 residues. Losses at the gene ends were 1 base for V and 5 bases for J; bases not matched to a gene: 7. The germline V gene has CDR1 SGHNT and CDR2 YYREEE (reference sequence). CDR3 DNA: TGTGCCAGCAGCTTGCCCCCCGGGACTAGCGGGAGTGAGACCCAGTACTTC. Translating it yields CASSLPPGTSGSETQYF.